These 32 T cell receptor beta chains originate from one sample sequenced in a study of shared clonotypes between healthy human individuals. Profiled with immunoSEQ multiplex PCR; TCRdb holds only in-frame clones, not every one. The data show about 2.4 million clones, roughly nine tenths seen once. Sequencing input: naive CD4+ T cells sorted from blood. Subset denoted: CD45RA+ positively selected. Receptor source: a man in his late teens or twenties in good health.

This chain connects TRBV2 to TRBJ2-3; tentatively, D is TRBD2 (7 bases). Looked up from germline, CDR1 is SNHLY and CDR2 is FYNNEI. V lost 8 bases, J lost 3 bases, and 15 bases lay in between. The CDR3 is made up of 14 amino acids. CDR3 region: CASQRGRATDTQYF. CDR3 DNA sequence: TGTGCCAGCCAGAGGGGGAGGGCTACAGATACGCAGTATTTT.

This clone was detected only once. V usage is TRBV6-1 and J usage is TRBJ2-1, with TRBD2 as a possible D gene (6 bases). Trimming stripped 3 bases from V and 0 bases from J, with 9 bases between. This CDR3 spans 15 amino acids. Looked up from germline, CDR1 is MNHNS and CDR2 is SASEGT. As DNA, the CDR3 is TGTGCCAGCAGTGATGGGGGAGGCTCCTACAATGAGCAGTTCTTC. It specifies CASSDGGGSYNEQFF.

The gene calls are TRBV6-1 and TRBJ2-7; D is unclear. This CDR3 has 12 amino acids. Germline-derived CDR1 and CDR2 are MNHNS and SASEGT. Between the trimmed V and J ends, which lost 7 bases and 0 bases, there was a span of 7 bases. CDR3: CASTRSSYEQYF. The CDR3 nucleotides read TGTGCCAGCACCAGAAGCTCCTACGAGCAGTACTTC.

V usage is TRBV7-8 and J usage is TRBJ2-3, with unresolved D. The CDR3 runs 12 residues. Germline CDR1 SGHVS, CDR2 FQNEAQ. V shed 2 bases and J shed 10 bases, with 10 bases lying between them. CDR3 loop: CASSLKGDAQYF. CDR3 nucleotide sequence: TGTGCCAGCAGCTTAAAAGGTGACGCGCAGTATTTT.

The CDR3 reads CAWSVSAGGSDTQYF. The CDR3 DNA reads TGTGCCTGGAGTGTCTCGGCAGGGGGCTCAGATACGCAGTATTTT. The chain joins TRBV30 to TRBJ2-3, with 8 bases fitting TRBD1. CDR1 and CDR2 from the germline V gene are GTSNPN and SVGIG (reference sequence). This CDR3 contains 15 residues. V dropped 0 bases and J dropped 4; count of bases not matched to a gene: 6.

CDR3 coding DNA: TGTGCCAGCAGCGTAGTCCCTGCCGGCGGGCTCTGCAATCAGCCCCAGCATTTT. Its protein product is CASSVVPAGGLCNQPQHF. V gene TRBV9 combines with J gene TRBJ1-5; no reliable D call. The germline V and J ends were trimmed by 0 bases and 2 bases, with 18 bases remaining between them. The CDR3 is made up of 18 amino acids. Germline V CDR1 and CDR2: SGDLS, YYNGEE.

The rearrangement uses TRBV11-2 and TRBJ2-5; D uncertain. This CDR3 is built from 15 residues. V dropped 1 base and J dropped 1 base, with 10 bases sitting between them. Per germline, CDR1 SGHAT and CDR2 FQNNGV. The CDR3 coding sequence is TGTGCCAGCAGCTTAGGTCAGGCCCTCCAAGAGACCCAGTACTTC. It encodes CASSLGQALQETQYF.

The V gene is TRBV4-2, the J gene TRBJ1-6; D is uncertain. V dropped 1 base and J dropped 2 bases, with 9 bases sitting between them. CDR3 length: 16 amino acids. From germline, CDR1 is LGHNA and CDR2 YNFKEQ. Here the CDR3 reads CASSQVGQTYNSPLHF. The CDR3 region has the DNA TGTGCCAGCAGCCAAGTCGGCCAAACCTATAATTCACCCCTCCACTTT.

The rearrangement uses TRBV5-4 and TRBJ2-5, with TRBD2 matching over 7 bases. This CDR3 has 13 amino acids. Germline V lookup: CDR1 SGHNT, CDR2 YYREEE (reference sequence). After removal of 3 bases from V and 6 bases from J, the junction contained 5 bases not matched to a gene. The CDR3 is CASSSGTTKTQYF. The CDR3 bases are TGTGCCAGCAGCTCCGGGACTACGAAGACCCAGTACTTC. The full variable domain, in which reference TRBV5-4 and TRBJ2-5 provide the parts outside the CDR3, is ETGVTQSPTHLIKTRGQQVTLRCSSQSGHNTVSWYQQALGQGPQFIFQYYREEENGRGNFPPRFSGLQFPNYSSELNVNALELDDSALYLCASSSGTTKTQYFGPGTRLLVL.

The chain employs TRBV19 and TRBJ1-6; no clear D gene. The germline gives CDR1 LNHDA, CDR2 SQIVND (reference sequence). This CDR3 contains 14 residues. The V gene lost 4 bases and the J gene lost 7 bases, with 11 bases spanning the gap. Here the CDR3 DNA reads TGTGCCAGTAGTACCACAGATAGGAATTCACCCCTCCACTTT. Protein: CASSTTDRNSPLHF.

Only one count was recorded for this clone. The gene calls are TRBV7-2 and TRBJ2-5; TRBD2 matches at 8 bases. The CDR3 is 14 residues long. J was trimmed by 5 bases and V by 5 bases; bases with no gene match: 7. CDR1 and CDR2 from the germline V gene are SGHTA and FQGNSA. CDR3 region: CASSPAGRGETQYF. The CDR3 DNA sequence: TGTGCCAGCAGCCCAGCCGGGAGGGGCGAGACCCAGTACTTC.

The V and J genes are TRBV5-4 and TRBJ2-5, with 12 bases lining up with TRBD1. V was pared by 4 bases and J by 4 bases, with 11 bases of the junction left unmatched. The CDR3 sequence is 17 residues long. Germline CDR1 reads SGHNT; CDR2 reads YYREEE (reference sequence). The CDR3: CASSPGTGQGARETQYF. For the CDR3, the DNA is TGTGCCAGCAGCCCTGGGACGGGACAGGGGGCCCGAGAGACCCAGTACTTC. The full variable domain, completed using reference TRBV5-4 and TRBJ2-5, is ETGVTQSPTHLIKTRGQQVTLRCSSQSGHNTVSWYQQALGQGPQFIFQYYREEENGRGNFPPRFSGLQFPNYSSELNVNALELDDSALYLCASSPGTGQGARETQYFGPGTRLLVL.

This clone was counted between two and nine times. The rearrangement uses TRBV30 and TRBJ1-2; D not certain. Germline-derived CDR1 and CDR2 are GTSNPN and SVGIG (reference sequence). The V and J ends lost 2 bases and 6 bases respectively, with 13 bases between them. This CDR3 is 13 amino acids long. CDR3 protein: CAWSLNGRDGYTF. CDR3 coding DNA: TGTGCCTGGAGTTTGAATGGCCGTGATGGCTACACCTTC.

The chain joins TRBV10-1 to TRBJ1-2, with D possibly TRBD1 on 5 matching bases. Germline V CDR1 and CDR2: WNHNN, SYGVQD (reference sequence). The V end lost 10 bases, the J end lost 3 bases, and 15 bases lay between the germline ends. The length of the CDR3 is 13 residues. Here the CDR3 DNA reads TGCGCCACTTCCCGGGACCGAGACTATGGCTACACCTTC. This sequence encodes CATSRDRDYGYTF.

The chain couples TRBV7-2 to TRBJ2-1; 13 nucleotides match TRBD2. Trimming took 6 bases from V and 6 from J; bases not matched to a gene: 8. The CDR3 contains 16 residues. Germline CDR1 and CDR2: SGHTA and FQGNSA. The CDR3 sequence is CASSPSGTSGVNEQFF. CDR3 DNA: TGTGCCAGCAGTCCTTCCGGGACTAGCGGGGTCAATGAGCAGTTCTTC. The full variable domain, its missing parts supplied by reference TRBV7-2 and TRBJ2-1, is GAGVSQSPSNKVTEKGKDVELRCDPISGHTALYWYRQSLGQGLEFLIYFQGNSAPDKSGLPSDRFSAERTGGSVSTLTIQRTQQEDSAVYLCASSPSGTSGVNEQFFGPGTRLTVL.

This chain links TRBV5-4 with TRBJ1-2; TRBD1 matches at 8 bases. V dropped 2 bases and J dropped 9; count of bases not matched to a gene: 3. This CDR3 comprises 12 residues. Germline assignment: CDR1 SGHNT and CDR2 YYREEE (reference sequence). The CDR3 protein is CASSLDRGSYTF. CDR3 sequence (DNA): TGTGCCAGCAGCTTAGACAGGGGTAGCTACACCTTC.

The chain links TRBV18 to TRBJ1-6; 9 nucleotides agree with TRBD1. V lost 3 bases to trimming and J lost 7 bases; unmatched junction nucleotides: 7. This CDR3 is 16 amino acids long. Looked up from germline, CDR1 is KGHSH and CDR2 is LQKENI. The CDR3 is CASSPFGQGNNSPLHF. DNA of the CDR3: TGTGCCAGCTCACCTTTCGGACAGGGGAACAATTCACCCCTCCACTTT.

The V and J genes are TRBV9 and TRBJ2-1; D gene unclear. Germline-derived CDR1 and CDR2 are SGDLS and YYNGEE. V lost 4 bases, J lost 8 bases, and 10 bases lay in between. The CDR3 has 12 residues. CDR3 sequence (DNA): TGTGCCAGCAGCCTCCCGGTTGATGAGCAGTTCTTC. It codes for CASSLPVDEQFF.

The CDR3 region has the DNA TGTGCCAGCAGTTACTTCAGGGAGCTCGGGGGTGGCTACACCTTC. Amino acid sequence: CASSYFRELGGGYTF. This chain joins TRBV6-5 and TRBJ1-2; perhaps TRBD1 as D (5 bases). V lost 1 base and J lost 7, with 16 bases in between. Germline V gene data show CDR1 as MNHEY and CDR2 as SVGAGI. The CDR3 extends over 15 amino acids.

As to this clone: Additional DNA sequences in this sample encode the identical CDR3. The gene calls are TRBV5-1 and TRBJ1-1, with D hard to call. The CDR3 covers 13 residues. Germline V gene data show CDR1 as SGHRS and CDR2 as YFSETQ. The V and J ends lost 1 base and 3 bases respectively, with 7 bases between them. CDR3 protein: CASSLLADTEAFF. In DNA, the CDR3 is TGCGCCAGCAGCTTGCTTGCTGACACTGAAGCTTTCTTT.

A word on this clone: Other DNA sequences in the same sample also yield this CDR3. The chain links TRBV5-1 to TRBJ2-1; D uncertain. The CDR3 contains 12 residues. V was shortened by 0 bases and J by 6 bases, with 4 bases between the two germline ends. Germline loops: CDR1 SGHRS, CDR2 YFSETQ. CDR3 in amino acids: CASSLGLNEQFF. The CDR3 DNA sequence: TGCGCCAGCAGCTTGGGTCTCAATGAGCAGTTCTTC.

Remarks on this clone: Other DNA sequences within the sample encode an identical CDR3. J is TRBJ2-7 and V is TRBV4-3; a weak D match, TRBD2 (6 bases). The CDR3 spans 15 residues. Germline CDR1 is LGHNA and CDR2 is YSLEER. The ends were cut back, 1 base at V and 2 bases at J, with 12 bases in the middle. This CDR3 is CASSQGLGGTYEQYF. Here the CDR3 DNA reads TGCGCCAGCAGCCAAGGGTTGGGGGGAACCTACGAGCAGTACTTC.

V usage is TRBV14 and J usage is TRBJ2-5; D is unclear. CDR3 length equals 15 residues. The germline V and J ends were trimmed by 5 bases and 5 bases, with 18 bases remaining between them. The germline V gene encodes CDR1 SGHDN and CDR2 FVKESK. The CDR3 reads CASSYTLGSGETQYF. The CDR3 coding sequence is TGTGCCAGCAGCTACACTCTAGGGTCCGGGGAGACCCAGTACTTC.

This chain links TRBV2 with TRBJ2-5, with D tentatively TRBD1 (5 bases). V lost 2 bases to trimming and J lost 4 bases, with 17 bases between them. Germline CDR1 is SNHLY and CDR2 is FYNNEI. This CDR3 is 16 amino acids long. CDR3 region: CASSESIRRQGETQYF. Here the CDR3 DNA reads TGTGCCAGCAGTGAAAGTATCCGAAGGCAGGGAGAGACCCAGTACTTC.

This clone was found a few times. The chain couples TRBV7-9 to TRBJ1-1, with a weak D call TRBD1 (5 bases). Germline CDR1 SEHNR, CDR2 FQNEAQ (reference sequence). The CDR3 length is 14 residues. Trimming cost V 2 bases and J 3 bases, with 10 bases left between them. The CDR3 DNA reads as TGTGCCAGCAGCTTACTAGGGGCAGACACTGAAGCTTTCTTT. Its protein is CASSLLGADTEAFF.

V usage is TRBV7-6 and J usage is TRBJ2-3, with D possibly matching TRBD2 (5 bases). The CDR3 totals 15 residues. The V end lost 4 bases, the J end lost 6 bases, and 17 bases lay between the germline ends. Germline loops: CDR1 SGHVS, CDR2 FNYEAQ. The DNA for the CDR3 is TGTGCCAGCAGCTCCAGAGCCGGGGTGGTGGATACGCAGTATTTT. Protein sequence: CASSSRAGVVDTQYF. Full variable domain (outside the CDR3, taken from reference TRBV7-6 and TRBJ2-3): GAGVSQSPRYKVTKRGQDVALRCDPISGHVSLYWYRQALGQGPEFLTYFNYEAQQDKSGLPNDRFSAERPEGSISTLTIQRTEQRDSAMYRCASSSRAGVVDTQYFGPGTRLTVL.

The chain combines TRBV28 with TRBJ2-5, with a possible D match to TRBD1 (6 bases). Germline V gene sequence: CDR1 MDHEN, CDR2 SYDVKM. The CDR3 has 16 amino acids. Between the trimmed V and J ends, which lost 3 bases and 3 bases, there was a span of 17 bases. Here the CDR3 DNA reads TGTGCCAGCAGTTTTGGTGGCAGGGGACCTAAAGAGACCCAGTACTTC. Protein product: CASSFGGRGPKETQYF.

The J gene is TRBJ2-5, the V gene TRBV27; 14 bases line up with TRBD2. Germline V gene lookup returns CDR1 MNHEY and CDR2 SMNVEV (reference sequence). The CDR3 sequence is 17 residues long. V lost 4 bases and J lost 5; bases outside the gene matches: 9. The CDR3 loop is CASSSGLAGEVWETQYF. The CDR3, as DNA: TGTGCCAGCAGTTCGGGACTAGCGGGAGAGGTGTGGGAGACCCAGTACTTC.

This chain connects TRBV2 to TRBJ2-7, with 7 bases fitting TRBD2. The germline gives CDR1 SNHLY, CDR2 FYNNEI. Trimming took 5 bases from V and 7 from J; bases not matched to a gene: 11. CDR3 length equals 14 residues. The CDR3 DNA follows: TGTGCCAGCAGTTCGGGGGGAGGGACGAGGGAGCAGTACTTC. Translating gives CASSSGGGTREQYF. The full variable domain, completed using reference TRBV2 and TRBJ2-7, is EPEVTQTPSHQVTQMGQEVILRCVPISNHLYFYWYRQILGQKVEFLVSFYNNEISEKSEIFDDQFSVERPDGSNFTLKIRSTKLEDSAMYFCASSSGGGTREQYFGPGTRLTVT.

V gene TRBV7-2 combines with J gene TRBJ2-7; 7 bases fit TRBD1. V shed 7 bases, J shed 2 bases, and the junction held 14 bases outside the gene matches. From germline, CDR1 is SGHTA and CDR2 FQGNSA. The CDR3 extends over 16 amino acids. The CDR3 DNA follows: TGTGCCAGCAAACCTCTCGAGAGGGGGCTGGCCTACGAGCAGTACTTC. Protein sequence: CASKPLERGLAYEQYF.

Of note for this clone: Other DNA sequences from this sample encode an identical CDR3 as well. This chain's CDR3 is CASSRDGYEQYF. For the CDR3, the DNA is TGTGCCAGCAGCCGGGACGGCTACGAGCAGTACTTC. The genes are TRBV7-9 and TRBJ2-7; perhaps D is TRBD1 or TRBD2 (5 bases each). This CDR3 comprises 12 residues. Germline lookup yields CDR1 SEHNR and CDR2 FQNEAQ (reference sequence). The V end was cut by 5 bases, the J end by 3 bases, with 8 bases between.

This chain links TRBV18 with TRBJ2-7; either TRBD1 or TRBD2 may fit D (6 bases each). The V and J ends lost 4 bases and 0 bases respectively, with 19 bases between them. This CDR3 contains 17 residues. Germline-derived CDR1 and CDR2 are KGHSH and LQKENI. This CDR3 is CASSHTTGTDYSYEQYF. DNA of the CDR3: TGTGCCAGCTCACACACCACAGGGACTGACTACTCCTACGAGCAGTACTTC.